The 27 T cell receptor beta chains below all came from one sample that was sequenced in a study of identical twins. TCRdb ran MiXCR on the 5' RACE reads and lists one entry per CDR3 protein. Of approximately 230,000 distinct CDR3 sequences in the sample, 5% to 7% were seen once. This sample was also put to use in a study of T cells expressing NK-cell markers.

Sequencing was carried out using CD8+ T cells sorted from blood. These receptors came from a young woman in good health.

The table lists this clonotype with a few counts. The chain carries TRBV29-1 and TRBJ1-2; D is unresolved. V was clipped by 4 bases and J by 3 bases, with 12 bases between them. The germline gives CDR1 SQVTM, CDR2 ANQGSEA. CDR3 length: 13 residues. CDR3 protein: CSVGGGEDYGYTF. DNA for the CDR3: TGCAGCGTTGGTGGCGGTGAGGACTATGGCTACACCTTC.

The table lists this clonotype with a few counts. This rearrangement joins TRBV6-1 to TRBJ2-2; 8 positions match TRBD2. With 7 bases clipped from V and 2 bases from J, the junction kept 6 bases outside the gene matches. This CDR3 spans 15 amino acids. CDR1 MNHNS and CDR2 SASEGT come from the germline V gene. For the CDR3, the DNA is TGTGCCAGCATGGAACTAGCGGCAAACACCGGGGAGCTGTTTTTT. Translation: CASMELAANTGELFF.

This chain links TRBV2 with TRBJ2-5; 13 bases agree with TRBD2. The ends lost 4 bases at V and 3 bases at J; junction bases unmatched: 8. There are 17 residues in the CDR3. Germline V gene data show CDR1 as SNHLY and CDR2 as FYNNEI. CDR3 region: CASSAPGLAGPKETQYF. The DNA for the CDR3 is TGTGCCAGCAGTGCACCGGGACTAGCGGGACCCAAAGAGACCCAGTACTTC.

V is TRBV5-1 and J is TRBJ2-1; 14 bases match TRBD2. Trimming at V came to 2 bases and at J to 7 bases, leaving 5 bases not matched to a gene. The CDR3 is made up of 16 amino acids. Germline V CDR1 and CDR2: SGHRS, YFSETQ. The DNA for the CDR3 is TGCGCCAGCAGCTTTTCCCGACTAGCGGGGGGGAATGAGCAGTTCTTC. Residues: CASSFSRLAGGNEQFF.

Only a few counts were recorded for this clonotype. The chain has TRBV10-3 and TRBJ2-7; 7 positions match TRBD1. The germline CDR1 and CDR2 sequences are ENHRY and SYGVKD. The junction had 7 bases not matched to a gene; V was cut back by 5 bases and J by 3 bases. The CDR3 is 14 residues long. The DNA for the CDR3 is TGTGCCATCAGTCCTGCCGACAGGGTCTACGAGCAGTACTTC. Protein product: CAISPADRVYEQYF.

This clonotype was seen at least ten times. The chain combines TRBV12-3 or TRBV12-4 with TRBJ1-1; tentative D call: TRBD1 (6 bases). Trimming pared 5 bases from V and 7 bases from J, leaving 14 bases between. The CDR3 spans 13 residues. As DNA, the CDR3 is TGTGCCAGCAGTCCACAGGGTTGGAGTGAAGCTTTCTTT. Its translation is CASSPQGWSEAFF.

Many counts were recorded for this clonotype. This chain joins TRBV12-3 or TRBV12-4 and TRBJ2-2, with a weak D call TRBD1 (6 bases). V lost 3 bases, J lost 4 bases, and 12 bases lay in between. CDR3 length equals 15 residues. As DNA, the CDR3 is TGTGCCAGCAGTTTTCAGGGGCTGGGCACCGGGGAGCTGTTTTTT. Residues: CASSFQGLGTGELFF.

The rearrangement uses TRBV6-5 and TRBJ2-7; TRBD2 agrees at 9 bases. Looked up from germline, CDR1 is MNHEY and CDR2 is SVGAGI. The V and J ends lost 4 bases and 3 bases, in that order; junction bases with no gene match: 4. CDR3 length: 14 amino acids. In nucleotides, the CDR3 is TGTGCCAGCAGTTGGACTAGCGTCAACTACGAGCAGTACTTC. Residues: CASSWTSVNYEQYF.

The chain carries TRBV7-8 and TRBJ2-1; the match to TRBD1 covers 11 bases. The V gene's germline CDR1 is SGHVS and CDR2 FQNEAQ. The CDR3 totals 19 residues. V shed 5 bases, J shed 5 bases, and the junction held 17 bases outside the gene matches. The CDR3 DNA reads TGTGCCAGCAGCACTCCCGGACAGGGGGCGGCGGGGCCTAACAATGAGCAGTTCTTC. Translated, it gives CASSTPGQGAAGPNNEQFF.

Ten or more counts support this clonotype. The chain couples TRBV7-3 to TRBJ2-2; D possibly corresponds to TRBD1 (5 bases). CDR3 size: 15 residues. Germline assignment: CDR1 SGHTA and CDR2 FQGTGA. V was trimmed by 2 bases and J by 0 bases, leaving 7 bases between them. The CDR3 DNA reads TGTGCCAGCAGCTTAGTAGGGGCGAACACCGGGGAGCTGTTTTTT. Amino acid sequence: CASSLVGANTGELFF.

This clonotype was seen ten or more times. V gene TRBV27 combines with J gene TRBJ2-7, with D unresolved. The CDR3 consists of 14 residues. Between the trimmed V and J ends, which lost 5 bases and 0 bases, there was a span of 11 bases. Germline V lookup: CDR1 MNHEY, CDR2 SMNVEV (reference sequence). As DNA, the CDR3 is TGTGCCAGCAGTCCTCTGGCTGCCTCCTACGAGCAGTACTTC. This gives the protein CASSPLAASYEQYF.

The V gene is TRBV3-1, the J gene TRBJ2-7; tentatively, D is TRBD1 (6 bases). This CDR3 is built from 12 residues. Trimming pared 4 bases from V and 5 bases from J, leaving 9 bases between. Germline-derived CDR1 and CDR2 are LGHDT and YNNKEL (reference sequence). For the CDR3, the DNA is TGTGCCAGCAGCCTTTACAGGGACGAGCAGTACTTC. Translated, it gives CASSLYRDEQYF.

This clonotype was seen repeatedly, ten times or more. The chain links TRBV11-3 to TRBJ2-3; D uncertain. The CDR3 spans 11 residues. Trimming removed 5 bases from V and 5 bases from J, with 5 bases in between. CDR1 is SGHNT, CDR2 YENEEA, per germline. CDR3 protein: CASSPRDTQYF. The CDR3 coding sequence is TGTGCCAGCAGCCCAAGAGATACGCAGTATTTT.

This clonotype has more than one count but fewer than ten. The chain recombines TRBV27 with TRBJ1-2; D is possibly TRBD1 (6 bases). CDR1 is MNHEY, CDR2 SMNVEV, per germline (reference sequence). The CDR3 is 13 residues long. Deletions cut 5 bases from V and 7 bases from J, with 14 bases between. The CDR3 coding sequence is TGTGCCAGCAGTGGGGGGCCCCGAAGTGGCTACACCTTC. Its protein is CASSGGPRSGYTF.

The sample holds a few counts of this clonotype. The CDR3 sequence: CASSFDRGAEKLFF. DNA for the CDR3: TGTGCCAGCAGCTTCGACAGGGGTGCGGAAAAACTGTTTTTT. V gene TRBV27 combines with J gene TRBJ1-4; the match to TRBD1 covers 8 bases. The CDR3 is 14 residues long. J lost 8 bases, V lost 6 bases, and 8 bases had no gene match. Germline CDR1 and CDR2: MNHEY and SMNVEV (reference sequence).

The CDR3 loop reads CASTDYLIYNEQFF. CDR3 DNA sequence: TGTGCCAGCACCGACTACCTGATTTACAATGAGCAGTTCTTC. The chain has TRBV6-2 or TRBV6-3 and TRBJ2-1; the D gene is possibly TRBD2 (5 bases). With 7 bases removed from V and 4 bases from J, the gap between germline ends came to 14 bases. Germline V gives CDR1 MNHEY, CDR2 SVGEGT. The length of the CDR3 is 14 residues.

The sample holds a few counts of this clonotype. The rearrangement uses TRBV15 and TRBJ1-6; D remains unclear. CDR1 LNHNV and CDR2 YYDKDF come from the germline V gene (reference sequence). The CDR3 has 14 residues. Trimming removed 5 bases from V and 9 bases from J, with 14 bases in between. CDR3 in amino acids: CATSPWREGSPLHF. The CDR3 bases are TGTGCCACCAGCCCGTGGAGGGAGGGTTCACCCCTCCACTTT.

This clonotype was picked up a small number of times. CDR3 sequence reads: CASSVRPRGGFTDTQYF. In DNA form, the CDR3 reads TGTGCCAGCAGCGTAAGACCCCGCGGGGGGTTCACAGATACGCAGTATTTT. The chain links TRBV3-1 to TRBJ2-3, with 8 bases that match TRBD2. Germline V gene data show CDR1 as LGHDT and CDR2 as YNNKEL (reference sequence). This CDR3 region has 17 residues. The J segment lost 2 bases and the V segment lost 5 bases, leaving 12 bases of the junction unmatched.

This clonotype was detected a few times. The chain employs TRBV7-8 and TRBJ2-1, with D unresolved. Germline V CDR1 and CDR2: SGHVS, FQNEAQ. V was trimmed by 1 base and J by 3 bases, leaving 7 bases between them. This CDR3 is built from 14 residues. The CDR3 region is CASSLDGLYNEQFF. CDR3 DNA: TGTGCCAGCAGCTTAGATGGCCTCTACAATGAGCAGTTCTTC.

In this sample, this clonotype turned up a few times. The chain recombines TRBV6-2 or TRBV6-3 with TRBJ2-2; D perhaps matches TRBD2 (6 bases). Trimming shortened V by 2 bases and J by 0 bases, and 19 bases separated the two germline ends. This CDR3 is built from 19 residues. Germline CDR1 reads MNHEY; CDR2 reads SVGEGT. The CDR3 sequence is CASSYSVAETLANTGELFF. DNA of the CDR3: TGTGCCAGCAGTTACAGCGTAGCGGAAACCCTAGCGAACACCGGGGAGCTGTTTTTT.

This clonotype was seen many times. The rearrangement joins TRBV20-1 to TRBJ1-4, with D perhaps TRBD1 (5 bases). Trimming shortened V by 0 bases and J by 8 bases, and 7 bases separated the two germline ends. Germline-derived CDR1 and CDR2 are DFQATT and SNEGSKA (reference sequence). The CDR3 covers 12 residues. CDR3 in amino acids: CSARDGGEKLFF. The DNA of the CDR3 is TGCAGTGCTAGAGATGGGGGGGAAAAACTGTTTTTT.

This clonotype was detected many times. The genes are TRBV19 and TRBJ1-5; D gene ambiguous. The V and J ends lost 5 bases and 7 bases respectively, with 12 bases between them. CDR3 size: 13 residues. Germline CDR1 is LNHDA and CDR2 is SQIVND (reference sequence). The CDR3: CASSSTFGQPQHF. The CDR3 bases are TGTGCCAGTAGTTCCACCTTCGGACAGCCCCAGCATTTT.

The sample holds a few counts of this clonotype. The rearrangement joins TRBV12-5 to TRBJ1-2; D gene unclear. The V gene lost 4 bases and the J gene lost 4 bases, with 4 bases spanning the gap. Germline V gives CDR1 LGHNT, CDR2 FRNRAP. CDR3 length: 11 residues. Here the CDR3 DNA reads TGTGCTAGTGGTTCCTTCTATGGCTACACCTTC. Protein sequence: CASGSFYGYTF.

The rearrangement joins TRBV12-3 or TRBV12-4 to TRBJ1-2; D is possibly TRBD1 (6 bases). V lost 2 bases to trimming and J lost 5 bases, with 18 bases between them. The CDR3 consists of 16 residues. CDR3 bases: TGTGCCAGCAGTTTACAATTGGGGGGCTCCCATTATGGCTACACCTTC. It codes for CASSLQLGGSHYGYTF.

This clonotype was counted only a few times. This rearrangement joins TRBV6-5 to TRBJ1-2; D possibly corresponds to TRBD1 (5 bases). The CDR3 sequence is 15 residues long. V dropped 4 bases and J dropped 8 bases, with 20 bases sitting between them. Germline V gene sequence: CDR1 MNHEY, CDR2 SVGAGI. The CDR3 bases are TGTGCCAGCAGTTCCACCCAGACAGATACTAGGGGCTACACCTTC. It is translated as CASSSTQTDTRGYTF.

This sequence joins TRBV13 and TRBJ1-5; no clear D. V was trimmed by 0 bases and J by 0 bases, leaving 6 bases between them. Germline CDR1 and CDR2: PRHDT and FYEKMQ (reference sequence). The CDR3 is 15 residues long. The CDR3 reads CASSLGRNSNQPQHF. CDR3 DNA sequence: TGTGCCAGCAGCTTAGGGAGGAATAGCAATCAGCCCCAGCATTTT.

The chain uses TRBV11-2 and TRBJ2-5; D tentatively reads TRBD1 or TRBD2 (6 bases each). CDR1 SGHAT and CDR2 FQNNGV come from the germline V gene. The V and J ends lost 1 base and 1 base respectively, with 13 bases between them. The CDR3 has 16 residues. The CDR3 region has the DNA TGTGCCAGCAGCTTAGGGGGGGCTTTGGGCCAAGAGACCCAGTACTTC. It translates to CASSLGGALGQETQYF.